Given below is one T cell receptor (beta chain) in context. Stage II-IVA oral cavity squamous cell carcinoma was new and untreated by systemic or radiation therapy. The data stem from a study of neoadjuvant anti-PD-1 for oral cavity cancer. About the study: Around day 43, patients without progression received a fourth nivolumab dose before surgery.

Most PBMC samples had around 480 ng input DNA in six replicates. TCRdb's table, derived via immunoSEQ multiplex PCR, lists solely in-frame clones and lacks some. The sample has some 14,000 clones; less than 75% are singletons. CDR1 is ENHRY, CDR2 SYGVKD, per germline. CDR3 length: 14 residues. The V end lost 5 bases, the J end lost 2 bases, and 12 bases lay between the germline ends. The sequence was obtained from a person aged 35 to 85 with oral cavity squamous cell carcinoma. This specimen consisted of PBMCs, obtained before nivolumab (anti-PD-1) treatment. This chain connects TRBV10-3 to TRBJ1-1, with D possibly matching TRBD1 (5 bases). In DNA, the CDR3 is TGTGCCATCAGTCTGACAGCGTTTAACACTGAAGCTTTCTTT. This gives the protein CAISLTAFNTEAFF.